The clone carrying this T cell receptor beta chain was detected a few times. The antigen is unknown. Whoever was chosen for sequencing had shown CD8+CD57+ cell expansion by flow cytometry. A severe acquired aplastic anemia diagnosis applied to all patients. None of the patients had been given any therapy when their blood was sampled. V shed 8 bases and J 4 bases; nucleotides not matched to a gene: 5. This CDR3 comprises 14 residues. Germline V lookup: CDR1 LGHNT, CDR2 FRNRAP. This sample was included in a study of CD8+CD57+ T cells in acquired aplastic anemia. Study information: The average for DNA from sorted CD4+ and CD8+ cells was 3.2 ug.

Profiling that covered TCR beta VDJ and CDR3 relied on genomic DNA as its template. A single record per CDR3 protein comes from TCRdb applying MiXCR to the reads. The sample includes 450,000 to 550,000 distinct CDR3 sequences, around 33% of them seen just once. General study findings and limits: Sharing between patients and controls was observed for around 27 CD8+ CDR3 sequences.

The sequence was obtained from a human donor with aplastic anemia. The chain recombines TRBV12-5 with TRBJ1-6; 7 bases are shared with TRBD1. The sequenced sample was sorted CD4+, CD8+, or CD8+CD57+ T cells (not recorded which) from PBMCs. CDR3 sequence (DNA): TGTGCTAGTAAAGGGGGCTTATATAATTCACCCCTCCACTTT. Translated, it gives CASKGGLYNSPLHF.